This TCR beta chain was recorded in a study of technical replicates of blood from several donors (TCRdb year 2017). V is clipped by 2 bases and J by 8 bases, and the sequence between their germline boundaries is 16 bases long. Taken from the germline V gene, the CDR1 and CDR2 loops are MGHRA and YSYEKL. The CDR3 spans 15 residues, from the cysteine through the phenylalanine. The sequence is cut down to CDR3 DNA, 45 bases in frame from base 1. Library preparation was by the immunoSEQ multiplex PCR assay. The source is immuneACCESS, and TCRdb retained only in-frame sequences with V and J called. Part of the clones is not carried over; for the studies checked, unresolved V genes explain less than half of this, and the remainder is unexplained. The sample table holds tens of thousands of clones, of which roughly 92% were seen once. The top ten clones comprise around 0.37% of the sample. Points on this clone: This receptor's antigen is unknown. Per-base quality was not reported, and no clone a single base away is much larger than it.

This receptor was obtained from a human donor in good health. Source material: T cells isolated from PBMCs. Recombination joined TRBV4-1 with TRBJ1-3; no D gene can be assigned with confidence. For the CDR3, the sequence is CASSQTTVTRDTIYF. The nucleotide sequence reads TGCGCCAGCAGCCAAACGACGGTGACTCGGGACACCATATATTTT.